These 9 T cell receptor beta chains originate from one sample sequenced in a study of graft-versus-host responses after intestinal transplantation. Their cognate antigens are unknown. Assay: immunoSEQ multiplex PCR; the TCRdb copy retains only in-frame clones and omits some. Of almost 85,000 clones in the sample, roughly nine tenths were seen once. The material sequenced was unstimulated CD4+ T cells sorted from spleen or lymph node cells, taken before intestinal transplant. The receptors stem from a human donor who received an intestinal transplant.

The chain joins TRBV19 to TRBJ2-7; 8 nucleotides align to TRBD1. This CDR3 region has 15 residues. The germline V gene encodes CDR1 LNHDA and CDR2 SQIVND (reference sequence). J lost 1 base, V lost 5 bases, and 7 bases had no gene match. CDR3 region: CASSLATGASYEQYF. DNA of the CDR3: TGTGCCAGTAGTCTTGCGACAGGGGCGTCCTACGAGCAGTACTTC. Full variable domain (outside the CDR3, taken from reference TRBV19 and TRBJ2-7): DGGITQSPKYLFRKEGQNVTLSCEQNLNHDAMYWYRQDPGQGLRLIYYSQIVNDFQKGDIAEGYSVSREKKESFPLTVTSAQKNPTAFYLCASSLATGASYEQYFGPGTRLTVT.

The V call is TRBV6-5, the J call TRBJ1-1, with 8 bases fitting TRBD1. After removal of 3 bases from V and 1 base from J, the junction contained 4 bases not matched to a gene. Germline CDR1 reads MNHEY; CDR2 reads SVGAGI. This CDR3 has 15 residues. The CDR3 DNA reads as TGTGCCAGCAGTTATTCCGACAGGGGGAACACTGAAGCTTTCTTT. It codes for CASSYSDRGNTEAFF.

This rearrangement joins TRBV6-1 to TRBJ2-5, with a tentative D call TRBD1 (5 bases). Germline CDR1 is MNHNS and CDR2 is SASEGT. The CDR3 totals 12 residues. V was trimmed by 7 bases and J by 5 bases, leaving 11 bases between them. DNA for the CDR3: TGTGCCAGCACTGGACATGGGGAGACCCAGTACTTC. Protein: CASTGHGETQYF.

The V gene is TRBV7-9, the J gene TRBJ2-4; 8 bases fit TRBD2. This CDR3 is 18 amino acids long. The V and J ends lost 4 bases and 1 base, in that order; junction bases with no gene match: 12. Germline assignment: CDR1 SEHNR and CDR2 FQNEAQ (reference sequence). Here the CDR3 DNA reads TGTGCCAGCAGCTCGGGGGGGAGCTTAGTGGGGGCCAAAAACATTCAGTACTTC. Amino acid sequence: CASSSGGSLVGAKNIQYF.

The sample holds one count of this clone. This sequence joins TRBV7-2 and TRBJ2-1, with 10 positions matching TRBD1. Losses at the gene ends were 0 bases for V and 8 bases for J; bases not matched to a gene: 7. The CDR3 runs to 16 residues. Per germline, CDR1 SGHTA and CDR2 FQGNSA. The CDR3: CASSLAGGQGRYEQFF. CDR3 nucleotide sequence: TGTGCCAGCAGCTTAGCGGGGGGACAGGGGCGATATGAGCAGTTCTTC.

J is TRBJ1-1 and V is TRBV30; TRBD1 aligns across 7 bases. Germline-derived CDR1 and CDR2 are GTSNPN and SVGIG (reference sequence). V dropped 0 bases and J dropped 6; count of bases not matched to a gene: 4. The CDR3 has 13 amino acids. The CDR3 DNA follows: TGTGCCTGGAGTGTGAAGGGGGCGGCTGAAGCTTTCTTT. This sequence encodes CAWSVKGAAEAFF.

This chain joins TRBV7-9 and TRBJ1-2; perhaps TRBD1 as D (5 bases). Germline CDR1 and CDR2: SEHNR and FQNEAQ (reference sequence). The CDR3 is 15 amino acids. V was cut by 0 bases and J by 7 bases, with 15 bases left in between. The CDR3 here is CASSLAGGGTAGYTF. In nucleotides, the CDR3 is TGTGCCAGCAGCTTAGCGGGAGGCGGGACGGCTGGCTACACCTTC.

The chain links TRBV30 to TRBJ1-4, with D perhaps TRBD1 (6 bases). Germline CDR1 reads GTSNPN; CDR2 reads SVGIG (reference sequence). Trimming stripped 2 bases from V and 7 bases from J, with 17 bases between. This CDR3 has 15 amino acids. The DNA of the CDR3 is TGTGCCTGGAGTACCTTCACAGGGTCGGGTGAAAAACTGTTTTTT. Amino acids: CAWSTFTGSGEKLFF.

The chain couples TRBV6-5 to TRBJ2-5, with TRBD1 matching 8 bases. The end of the DNA is better explained by TRBJ2-7, so the J call may be wrong. Germline V gene data show CDR1 as MNHEY and CDR2 as SVGAGI. The CDR3 extends over 14 amino acids. This chain's CDR3 is CASSYSDRGYEQYF. The CDR3, as DNA: TGTGCCAGCAGTTATTCCGACAGGGGCTACGAGCAGTACTTC.